This T cell receptor (delta chain) was retrieved from a study of Vδ1+ human thymocytes. Study-level results: Thymic TRG and TRD repertoires appeared highly polyclonal.

This clone was seen only a few times. Its antigen is as yet unknown. Extracted RNA was reverse transcribed into cDNA. Pooled V-gene forward primers with one constant-region reverse primer generated the CDR3 amplicons by multiplex PCR. TCRdb repeated clone calling on the multiplex PCR reads with CATT. This sample has approximately 19,000 delta-chain clones, with 6.5% to 10% found just once. This CDR3 has 23 residues. Germline V gene sequence: CDR1 TSWWSYY, CDR2 QGS. V lost 1 base, J lost 5 bases, and 25 bases stayed unmatched. Material for sequencing was Vdelta1+ gamma-delta thymocytes from the thymus. Subset in this sample: FACS-sorted CD3+ TCRalphabeta- TCRVdelta1+ TCRVdelta2- thymocytes. This chain uses TRDV1 with TRDJ1; 13 bases are a match to TRDD3. The sequence was collected from a child less than two years old who had congenital heart surgery. CDR3 region: CALGEPPVPTSYWGIRRMDKLIF. DNA for the CDR3: TGTGCTCTTGGGGAACCCCCGGTACCTACCTCGTACTGGGGGATACGCAGGATGGATAAACTCATCTTT.